The source of this TCR beta chain is a study of OX40 agonist ivuxolimab in advanced cancers. At the level of the whole study: Ivuxolimab, which targeted the costimulatory receptor OX40 (CD134), was an agonistic, fully human IgG2 monoclonal antibody. Intravenous ivuxolimab was administered to patients every 2 weeks at six dose levels: 0.01, 0.1, 0.3, 1.5, 3 and 10 mg/kg. Of the approximately 53 patients in dose escalation, 19 had hepatocellular carcinoma, some 15 had melanoma, 9 had renal cell carcinoma and 9 had head and neck cancer. The dose-escalation cohort was roughly 87% male with a mean age of about 60 years, ranging from roughly 23 to 80. Patients were allowed to have had prior anti-PD-1, anti-PD-L1 or anti-CTLA-4 therapy, and more than 30% of the dose-escalation patients had previously received checkpoint inhibitors. Partial responses were achieved by three dose-escalation patients, of whom one had hepatocellular carcinoma and two had cutaneous melanoma. The purpose of peripheral TCRbeta sequencing was to test whether ivuxolimab changed TCR sequence diversity and led to clonal T-cell expansion. The paper describes the monotherapy dose-escalation part (N of about 52 patients) of the phase I trial of ivuxolimab. What the study reported, not specific to this receptor: After ivuxolimab, expanded clones were on average more numerous among CD8+ T cells than among CD4+ T cells. Low levels of normalized T-cell clonal expansion were also seen in some nonresponding patients. Antigen specificity was not determined for the clonally expanded peripheral T cells. In the 0.1-3.0 mg/kg groups, partial responders were among the patients with the lowest normalized peripheral clonal expansion, particularly in CD8+ T cells. At doses from 0.1 to 3.0 mg/kg, clonal expansion was seen in both CD4+ and CD8+ blood T cells between baseline and week 6.

Compared with germline, V lacks 3 bases and J lacks 6 bases; bases without a gene match: 12. The CDR3 goes from the cysteine to the phenylalanine over 16 residues. The CDR3 DNA has 48 bases and is translated from base 1. CDR1 LGHNA and CDR2 YNFKEQ were looked up in the germline V gene. Note on this clone: The antigen it recognizes is unknown. Per-base quality was not reported, and no clone a single base away is much larger than it.

Genomic DNA was isolated from the sorted cells so that the TCRbeta CDR3 region could be sequenced. TCRbeta CDR3 regions were sequenced using the immunoSEQ Assay. TCRdb retrieved this table from immuneACCESS and kept in-frame rearrangements only. Not all clones are present; in checked studies, unresolved V genes account for under half, and no reason is known for the remainder. The sample table lists more than 80,000 clones, 85% to 95% of them with a count of one. The ten biggest clones cover 2.6% of the sample. Patients with a history of autoimmune disease or receiving systemic immunosuppression were excluded from the trial. In every dose cohort, peripheral blood was drawn for TCR sequencing at baseline, cycle 4 day 1, and cycle 7 day 1. Samples came from an open-label, multicenter, first-in-human phase I dose-escalation trial of ivuxolimab. Adults with locally advanced or metastatic melanoma, renal cell, hepatocellular, or head and neck squamous cell carcinoma were enrolled in the trial. Before TCR sequencing, CD4+ and CD8+ T cells were separately sorted from peripheral blood.

Rearrangement joined TRBV4-2 to TRBJ2-3, with 7 central nucleotides matching TRBD1. This sequence was found in an adult with an advanced solid tumor such as melanoma, head and neck, liver or kidney cancer. Material: CD4+ or CD8+ T cells sorted from blood, obtained in a trial of the OX40 agonist ivuxolimab. The nucleotide sequence reads TGTGCCAGCAGCCAGATCCAGGGGGAGAATTTGGATACGCAGTATTTT. It encodes CASSQIQGENLDTQYF.